The sequence of this T cell receptor (beta chain) was determined in a study of T cells in Graves' hyperthyroidism and ophthalmopathy. Diagnoses rested on clinical symptoms, serum thyroxine and TRAb, thyroid ultrasound and orbital computed tomography. Amplified regions were TCR beta CDR3 sequences from RNA transcripts. An initial round of RT-PCR targeting the TCR CDR3 relied on the HTBI primer set. TCRdb fed the multiplex PCR reads into MiXCR, producing one record per CDR3 protein. The sample records 500,000 to 800,000 distinct CDR3 sequences, about 15% being singletons. At least ten counts were recorded for this clonotype. V lost 0 bases, J lost 0 bases, and 12 bases lay in between. This CDR3 region has 16 residues. Per the germline V gene, CDR1 is DFQATT and CDR2 is SNEGSKA (reference sequence).

This clonotype was sampled from a woman between 45 and 65 years old with Graves' ophthalmopathy. The sequenced material came from blood. The chain combines TRBV20-1 with TRBJ2-1; D unresolved. The CDR3 DNA reads TGCAGTGCTAGAGATCGGATTCGGAGCTCCTACAATGAGCAGTTCTTC. Protein: CSARDRIRSSYNEQFF.